This TCR beta chain stems from a study of T cells in women clearing cervical HPV infection. Whole-study results and caveats: Each sample's T-cell count was unknown, possibly confounding richness.

The V segment lost 2 bases and the J segment 7 bases; nucleotides outside the gene matches: 6. This CDR3 has 14 amino acids. The V gene's germline CDR1 is DFQATT and CDR2 SNEGSKA (reference sequence). TCRdb's table, derived via immunoSEQ multiplex PCR, lists solely in-frame clones and lacks some. The table lists fewer than 40,000 clones. Note on this clone: The antigen is not known. Read data end 3 residues before the CDR3 end; the end is taken from the germline J gene. This same CDR3 is encoded by further DNA sequences in the sample.

Each participant carried one incident cervical HPV16 infection only. J is TRBJ2-1 and V is TRBV20-1, with TRBD2 identical over 9 bases. This sequence originates from a woman aged 18 to 75 with a cervical HPV16 infection that either progressed to CIN3+ or cleared (not recorded which). The specimen sequenced was blood buffy coat. The DNA read from the CDR3 is TGCAGTGCTAGACCGGGACTAGCTAATAATGAG. This codes for CSARPGLANNE. The complete CDR3 reads CSARPGLANNEQFF.